The sequence of this T cell receptor (beta chain) was determined in a study of T-cell memory formation after mild COVID-19. Study-wide background: The TCR clusters were mostly specific to one donor.

For this clonotype: Its antigen is still unknown. One end of the junction is discordant with germline, which a read error may explain.

Findings and caveats of the study: Contracting clones, day 15 to 85, had balanced CD4/CD8, and later expanders favored CD4+. CD4+ contracting clones were mainly CM and EM; CD8+ ones, EMRA.

Sample barcodes and UMIs were carried by the TCR alpha and TCR beta cDNA libraries that 5'RACE generated with constant-segment primers. In TCRdb, the 5' RACE reads were re-called with MiXCR into one record per CDR3 protein. Altogether approximately 390,000 distinct CDR3 sequences are present, approximately 15% being singletons, with the ten largest covering 20% to 25%. The CDR3 length is 14 residues. The germline gives CDR1 LGHDT, CDR2 YNNKEL (reference sequence). The receptor comes from a man aged 18 to 35 who had mild COVID-19 (a few samples of this study predate the infection). Cell type and time point are not known. The chain carries TRBV3-1 and TRBJ2-1; 8 bases match TRBD1. Sequenced sample: PBMCs or a T cell subset sorted from them (not recorded which). The CDR3 DNA reads as TGTGCCAGCTCCCGGCAGGGGGCTTGCAATGAGCTGTTCTTC. Protein: CASSRQGACNELFF.